The rows below give T cell receptor beta chains drawn from one sample of a study of regulatory T cells in long-lasting Graves disease. TCRdb used MiXCR to reprocess the multiplex PCR reads, holding one entry per CDR3 protein. The sample carries approximately 350,000 distinct CDR3 sequences, around 23% recorded once. This specimen was peripheral blood mononuclear cells (PBMCs), taken when the disease was refractory, from a patient treated with antithyroid drugs. The receptors come from a woman in her forties with Graves disease. Each CDR3 is given with its conserved first and last residue. A D gene is named only where the DNA matches it firmly. Where a row states a size, it is once, few, many or the class of an expanded clone; other rows omit it.

>few|TRBJ1-1|NA|TRBV10-3
CAIKLTGENTEAFF
TGTGCCATCAAATTGACGGGAGAGAACACTGAAGCTTTCTTT
>NA|TRBJ2-1|TRBD2|TRBV28
CASSLVTSGREHEQFF
TGTGCCAGCAGTTTAGTGACTAGCGGGAGGGAGCATGAGCAGTTCTTC
>few|TRBJ2-7|NA|TRBV20-1
CSAPKVGQSSSYEQYF
TGCAGTGCACCAAAAGTCGGCCAGTCGAGCTCCTACGAGCAGTACTTC
>many|TRBJ1-1|NA|TRBV28
CASSERRNRAEAFF
TGTGCCAGCAGTGAGAGGCGGAACAGGGCTGAAGCTTTCTTT
>NA|TRBJ1-5|NA|TRBV20-1
CSARPWRQPQHF
TGCAGTGCTAGACCCTGGAGGCAGCCCCAGCATTTT
>many|TRBJ1-4|NA|TRBV28
CASSSSAGAGEKLFF
TGTGCCAGCAGTTCCTCGGCGGGAGCTGGTGAAAAACTGTTTTTT
>NA|TRBJ2-2|TRBD2|TRBV30
CAWGFWVAGTGELFF
TGTGCCTGGGGTTTCTGGGTAGCGGGTACCGGGGAGCTGTTTTTT
>NA|TRBJ2-5|TRBD1|TRBV5-1
CASNTGTEETQYF
TGCGCCAGCAACACCGGGACAGAAGAGACCCAGTACTTC
>many|TRBJ1-3|NA|TRBV28
CASLDSLRSGNTIYF
TGTGCCAGCCTTGATTCTCTACGCTCTGGAAACACCATATATTTT
>few|TRBJ2-5|TRBD2|TRBV5-1
CASSLVSGRVKETQYF
TGCGCCAGCAGCTTGGTTAGCGGGAGAGTGAAGGAGACCCAGTACTTC
>NA|TRBJ2-7|NA|TRBV29-1
CSVGASYEQYF
TGCAGCGTGGGGGCGTCCTACGAGCAGTACTTC
>NA|TRBJ2-3|TRBD2|TRBV2
CASSEGTSGRDTQYF
TGTGCCAGCAGTGAAGGGACTAGCGGGAGAGATACGCAGTATTTT
>NA|TRBJ1-1|NA|TRBV4-1
CASSQGLWGDEAFF
TGCGCCAGCAGCCAGGGACTATGGGGCGATGAAGCTTTCTTT
>many|TRBJ2-7|NA|TRBV11-2
CASTGWGQRYEQYF
TGTGCCAGCACGGGCTGGGGGCAGCGCTACGAGCAGTACTTC
>many|TRBJ1-5|TRBD1|TRBV28
CASIFTGGRNQPQHF
TGTGCCAGCATCTTCACAGGGGGCCGCAATCAGCCCCAGCATTTT
>NA|TRBJ2-1|NA|TRBV28
CASTSPNFQFF
TGTGCCAGCACCTCCCCGAATTTTCAGTTCTTC
>few|TRBJ2-2|NA|TRBV7-9
CASSPGTSPTGELFF
TGTGCCAGCAGCCCCGGGACATCCCCCACCGGGGAGCTGTTTTTT
>many|TRBJ1-5|NA|TRBV12-3/TRBV12-4
CASSFKGFSNQPQHF
TGTGCCAGCAGTTTTAAGGGGTTTAGCAATCAGCCCCAGCATTTT
>many|TRBJ2-5|NA|TRBV7-9
CASSESGTRKETQYF
TGTGCCAGCAGCGAATCCGGGACGAGAAAAGAGACCCAGTACTTC
>many|TRBJ1-6|TRBD1|TRBV2
CASSDTGTGGSPLHF
TGTGCCAGCAGTGACACCGGGACAGGGGGATCACCCCTCCACTTT
>few|TRBJ2-2|TRBD2|TRBV29-1
CSVAGGGRASGELFF
TGCAGCGTTGCAGGCGGCGGGAGGGCCTCCGGGGAGCTGTTTTTT
>NA|TRBJ2-7|NA|TRBV5-6
CASRFNPQGEQYF
TGTGCCAGCAGGTTCAACCCCCAGGGCGAGCAGTACTTC
>NA|TRBJ2-2|TRBD1|TRBV20-1
CSALGTGYAGELFF
TGCAGTGCTCTTGGGACAGGGTATGCCGGGGAGCTGTTTTTT
>few|TRBJ2-7|TRBD1|TRBV28
CASSTKTGVAHEQYF
TGTGCCAGCAGTACCAAGACAGGGGTGGCCCACGAGCAGTACTTC
>few|TRBJ1-1|NA|TRBV20-1
CSASGKRGGAVPEAFF
TGCAGTGCTAGTGGGAAAAGAGGGGGTGCGGTCCCTGAAGCTTTCTTT
>NA|TRBJ2-1|TRBD2|TRBV6-2/TRBV6-3
CASSDNGPTSGSSNEQFF
TGTGCCAGCAGTGACAATGGCCCAACTAGCGGGAGCTCCAATGAGCAGTTCTTC
>few|TRBJ2-2|NA|TRBV27
CASSYKGIGTGELFF
TGTGCCAGCAGTTATAAGGGGATCGGCACCGGGGAGCTGTTTTTT
>many|TRBJ2-7|NA|TRBV5-6
CASSLRYGEQYF
TGTGCCAGCAGCTTGAGGTATGGCGAGCAGTACTTC
>many|TRBJ2-7|NA|TRBV11-2
CASSLGTALTYEQYF
TGTGCCAGCAGCTTAGGGACAGCACTAACCTACGAGCAGTACTTC
>NA|TRBJ1-1|NA|TRBV7-9
CASAVTMNTEAFF
TGTGCCAGCGCAGTAACAATGAACACTGAAGCTTTCTTT
>many|TRBJ1-1|NA|TRBV28
CASTRRGNTEAFF
TGTGCCAGCACCCGCAGGGGGAACACTGAAGCTTTCTTT
>NA|TRBJ1-1|NA|TRBV18
CASSPKKQGETEAFF
TGTGCCAGCTCACCAAAAAAGCAGGGTGAAACTGAAGCTTTCTTT
>many|TRBJ1-2|NA|TRBV2
CASTYTIGTGGYTF
TGTGCCAGCACCTACACGATTGGAACGGGAGGCTACACCTTC
>NA|TRBJ2-5|TRBD2|TRBV28
CASSLYTPGVSGYQETQYF
TGTGCCAGCAGTTTATACACCCCGGGGGTTAGCGGGTATCAAGAGACCCAGTACTTC
>many|TRBJ1-5|NA|TRBV11-2
CASSSTNTKQPQHF
TGTGCCAGCAGCTCGACTAATACTAAGCAGCCCCAGCATTTT
>many|TRBJ2-5|NA|TRBV15
CATSRIGVLAEETQYF
TGTGCCACCAGCAGAATTGGGGTACTAGCAGAAGAGACCCAGTACTTC
>NA|TRBJ2-5|TRBD2|TRBV11-2
CASSLELAGDQETQYF
TGTGCCAGCAGCTTAGAATTAGCGGGAGACCAAGAGACCCAGTACTTC
>many|TRBJ1-2|NA|TRBV12-3/TRBV12-4
CASSLDRNLELYGYTF
TGTGCCAGCAGTTTAGACCGGAACCTGGAACTTTATGGCTACACCTTC
>many|TRBJ2-7|NA|TRBV28
CASSLATFGLTYEQYF
TGTGCCAGCAGTTTGGCCACCTTTGGGTTAACCTACGAGCAGTACTTC
>many|TRBJ1-1|NA|TRBV7-9
CASSSWVTEAFF
TGTGCCAGCAGCTCATGGGTAACTGAAGCTTTCTTT
>NA|TRBJ1-2|TRBD1|TRBV20-1
CSARLRDRGLSGYTF
TGCAGTGCTAGACTCCGGGACAGGGGGCTGAGTGGCTACACCTTC
>NA|TRBJ2-7|TRBD2|TRBV7-6
CASSLVRGGGGDEQYF
TGTGCCAGCAGCTTAGTTCGGGGGGGTGGGGGTGACGAGCAGTACTTC
>once|TRBJ2-5|TRBD1|TRBV20-1
CSANTGGLKETQYF
TGCAGTGCGAATACAGGGGGCCTTAAAGAGACCCAGTACTTC
>NA|TRBJ2-2|NA|TRBV9
CASSDTRGQEAGELFF
TGTGCCAGCAGCGACACGCGCGGACAAGAGGCCGGGGAGCTGTTTTTT
>many|TRBJ1-5|NA|TRBV28
CASSSWRNRGSNQPQHF
TGTGCCAGCAGTTCCTGGAGAAACCGGGGGTCAAATCAGCCCCAGCATTTT
>large|TRBJ1-1|NA|TRBV29-1
CSVEGLGGGTEAFF
TGCAGCGTTGAAGGTCTCGGGGGGGGCACTGAAGCTTTCTTT
>NA|TRBJ2-5|NA|TRBV7-9
CASSLAGAKETQYF
TGTGCCAGCAGCTTAGCAGGGGCCAAAGAGACCCAGTACTTC
>NA|TRBJ2-2|NA|TRBV20-1
CSASLVANTGELFF
TGCAGTGCTAGTCTGGTTGCGAACACCGGGGAGCTGTTTTTT
>few|TRBJ1-5|NA|TRBV15
CATSSGNRYQPQHF
TGTGCCACCAGCAGCGGTAACAGGTATCAGCCCCAGCATTTT
>many|TRBJ2-4|NA|TRBV12-3/TRBV12-4
CASTTMARTKKNIQYF
TGTGCCAGCACCACCATGGCTAGGACAAAGAAAAACATTCAGTACTTC
>NA|TRBJ2-7|TRBD2|TRBV10-3
CAISDFSGYEQYF
TGTGCCATCAGTGATTTTAGCGGGTACGAGCAGTACTTC
>NA|TRBJ2-2|NA|TRBV24-1
CATSERLNTGELFF
TGTGCCACCAGTGAAAGATTGAACACCGGGGAGCTGTTTTTT
>NA|TRBJ2-7|NA|TRBV27
CASSYRDRKEQYF
TGTGCCAGCAGTTACCGGGATCGCAAAGAGCAGTACTTC
>NA|TRBJ2-2|TRBD2|TRBV6-1
CASTEREIPGELFF
TGTGCCAGCACTGAGCGGGAGATCCCCGGGGAGCTGTTTTTT
>many|TRBJ1-1|NA|TRBV28
CASSWTQRRQAFF
TGTGCCAGCAGTTGGACCCAACGGAGGCAAGCTTTCTTT
>NA|TRBJ1-1|NA|TRBV19
CASSIISDMNTEAFF
TGTGCCAGTAGTATTATCAGCGACATGAACACTGAAGCTTTCTTT
>many|TRBJ2-7|NA|TRBV20-1
CSATPAEEQYF
TGCAGTGCTACCCCGGCGGAGGAGCAGTACTTC
>many|TRBJ2-4|NA|TRBV6-9
CASSYRRDGPNIQYF
TGTGCCAGCAGTTATCGCCGGGACGGCCCAAACATTCAGTACTTC
>many|TRBJ2-7|NA|TRBV11-2
CASSLGAKTGFTYEQYF
TGTGCCAGCAGCTTAGGCGCGAAGACTGGATTTACCTACGAGCAGTACTTC